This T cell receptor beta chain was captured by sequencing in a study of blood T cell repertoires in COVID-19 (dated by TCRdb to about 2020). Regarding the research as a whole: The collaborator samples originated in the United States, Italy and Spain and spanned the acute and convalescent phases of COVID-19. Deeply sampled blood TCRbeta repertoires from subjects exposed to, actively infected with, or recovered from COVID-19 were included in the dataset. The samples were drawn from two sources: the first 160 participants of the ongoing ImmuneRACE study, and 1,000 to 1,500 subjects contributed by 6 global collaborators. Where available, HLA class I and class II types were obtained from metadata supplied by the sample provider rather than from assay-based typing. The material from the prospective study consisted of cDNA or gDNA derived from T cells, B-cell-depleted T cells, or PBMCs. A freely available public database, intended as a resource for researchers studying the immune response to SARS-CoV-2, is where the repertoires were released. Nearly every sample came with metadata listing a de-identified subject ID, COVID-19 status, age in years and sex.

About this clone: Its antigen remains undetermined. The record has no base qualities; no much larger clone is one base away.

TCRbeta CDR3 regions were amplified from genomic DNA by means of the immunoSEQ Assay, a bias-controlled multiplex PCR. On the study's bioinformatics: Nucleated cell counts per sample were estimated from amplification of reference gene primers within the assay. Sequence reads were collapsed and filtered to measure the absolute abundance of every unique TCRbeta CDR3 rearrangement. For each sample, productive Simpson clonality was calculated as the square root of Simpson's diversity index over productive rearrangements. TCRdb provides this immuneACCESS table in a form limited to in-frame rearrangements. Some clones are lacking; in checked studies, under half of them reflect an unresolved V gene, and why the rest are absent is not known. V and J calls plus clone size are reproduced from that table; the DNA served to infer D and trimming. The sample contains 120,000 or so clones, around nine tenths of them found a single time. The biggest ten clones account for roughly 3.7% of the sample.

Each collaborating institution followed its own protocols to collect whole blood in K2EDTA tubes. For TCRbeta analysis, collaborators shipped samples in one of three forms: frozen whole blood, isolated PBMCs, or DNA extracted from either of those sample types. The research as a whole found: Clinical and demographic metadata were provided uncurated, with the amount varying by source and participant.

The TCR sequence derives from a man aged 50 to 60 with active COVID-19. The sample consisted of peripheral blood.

The DNA reads TGTGCCAGTAGTGACCCCGCGGGACAGGGGGCCGTGGGGGAGCTGTTTTTT. This codes for CASSDPAGQGAVGELFF. The chain is encoded by TRBV19 joined to TRBJ2-2, with 12 bases in between that match TRBD1. The CDR3 covers 17 residues, taking in both the cysteine and the phenylalanine. Only the CDR3 part of the read is kept: 51 bases, read in frame from the first base. Reading the germline V gene (reference sequence) gives CDR1 LNHDA and CDR2 SQIVND. Relative to germline, V is missing 5 bases and J is missing 8 bases, with 12 bases of the junction outside any gene match.